This TCR beta chain was captured in a study of shared clonotypes between healthy human individuals. V lost 5 bases and J lost 3, with 13 bases in between. This CDR3 region has 15 residues. The germline V gene has CDR1 SGHVS and CDR2 FNYEAQ. This table comes from immunoSEQ multiplex PCR, and its TCRdb copy is limited to in-frame clones, with some not included. The sample yields roughly 380,000 clones, 96% seen once. The specimen sequenced was memory CD8+ T cells sorted from blood. Subset defined: CD45RO+ cells pooled with CCR7-negative TemRA cells. The genes are TRBV7-6 and TRBJ2-2, with D perhaps matching TRBD1 (6 bases). This TCR derives from a man aged 25 to 40 in good health. The CDR3 DNA reads TGTGCCAGCAGCGTCCGGACAGATCACACCGGGGAGCTGTTTTTT. This gives the protein CASSVRTDHTGELFF. Full variable domain (outside the CDR3, taken from reference TRBV7-6 and TRBJ2-2): GAGVSQSPRYKVTKRGQDVALRCDPISGHVSLYWYRQALGQGPEFLTYFNYEAQQDKSGLPNDRFSAERPEGSISTLTIQRTEQRDSAMYRCASSVRTDHTGELFFGEGSRLTVL.